These T cell receptor beta chains were read from a single sample in a study of cytomegalovirus exposure and HLA in healthy donors. The protocol was immunoSEQ multiplex PCR, while the TCRdb copy is restricted to in-frame clones and leaves out a portion. Of 250,000 to 350,000 clones listed, 86% were seen once; the top ten hold less than 4%. The specimen was PBMCs. The receptor source for this set is a man between 35 and 55 years old in good health and CMV-seropositive. Each CDR3 is given with its conserved first and last residue. D genes are given only for firm matches. Some rows have no size entry. The others give once, few or many, or a class for an expanded clone.

clone_size	v_call	j_call	d_call	cdr3_aa	cdr3_nt
-	TRBV5-6	TRBJ2-1	TRBD2	CASSGTSGSYNEQFF	TGTGCCAGCAGCGGGACTAGCGGGAGTTACAATGAGCAGTTCTTC
-	TRBV7-9	TRBJ1-4	-	CSSSLSPTGPNEKLFF	TGTTCCAGCAGCCTTTCCCCTACAGGGCCTAATGAAAAACTGTTTTTT
-	TRBV5-4	TRBJ2-3	TRBD2	CASSGELAGSTDTQYF	TGTGCCAGCAGCGGAGAACTAGCGGGAAGCACAGATACGCAGTATTTT
-	TRBV7-2	TRBJ1-5	-	CASSPDRNSNQPQHF	TGTGCCAGCAGCCCAGACAGAAATAGCAATCAGCCCCAGCATTTT
once	TRBV27	TRBJ2-1	-	CASSLAGSSYNEQFF	TGTGCCAGCAGTTTAGCGGGAAGCTCCTACAATGAGCAGTTCTTC
-	TRBV5-4	TRBJ2-2	TRBD2	CASSYGLASVPGELFF	TGTGCCAGCAGCTACGGACTAGCCAGTGTCCCCGGGGAGCTGTTTTTT
-	TRBV5-8	TRBJ2-1	TRBD2	CASRQTGGVEQFF	TGTGCCAGCAGGCAGACGGGGGGAGTGGAGCAGTTCTTC
-	TRBV5-1	TRBJ2-1	TRBD1	CASSTTTGAYNEQFF	TGCGCCAGCTCCACGACGACAGGGGCATACAATGAGCAGTTCTTC
-	TRBV4-1	TRBJ2-5	TRBD1	CASSQVGTGGWETQYF	TGCGCCAGCAGCCAAGTGGGTACAGGGGGCTGGGAGACCCAGTACTTC
-	TRBV27	TRBJ2-1	-	CASSKRRPYNEQFF	TGTGCCAGCAGTAAGCGGAGGCCCTACAATGAGCAGTTCTTC
-	TRBV2	TRBJ2-5	-	CASSEAKRFQETQYF	TGTGCCAGCAGTGAAGCCAAGAGATTTCAAGAGACCCAGTACTTC
few	TRBV27	TRBJ2-1	TRBD2	CASSEPGLAGYNEQFF	TGTGCCAGCAGTGAACCGGGACTAGCGGGTTACAATGAGCAGTTCTTC
-	TRBV2	TRBJ2-7	TRBD1	CASLRTGSFGQYF	TGTGCCAGCCTGAGGACAGGGAGTTTCGGGCAGTACTTC
-	TRBV5-1	TRBJ2-7	TRBD1	CASSFRQGARDEQYF	TGCGCCAGCAGCTTTCGACAGGGGGCAAGGGACGAGCAGTACTTC
-	TRBV4-1	TRBJ1-1	-	CASSHWQGLRVNTEAFF	TGCGCCAGCAGCCATTGGCAGGGCCTCCGGGTGAACACTGAAGCTTTCTTT
-	TRBV7-9	TRBJ1-5	TRBD1	CSSSLAPGQGARNNQPQHF	TGTTCCAGCAGCTTAGCGCCGGGACAGGGGGCCCGCAATAATCAGCCCCAGCATTTT
-	TRBV7-9	TRBJ2-7	TRBD2	CASSPAGGSYEQYF	TGTGCCAGCAGCCCCGCGGGGGGCTCCTACGAGCAGTACTTC
-	TRBV4-1	TRBJ2-5	-	CASSQEGSVPETQYF	TGCGCCAGCAGCCAAGAGGGCTCCGTCCCGGAGACCCAGTACTTC
-	TRBV7-2	TRBJ2-3	-	CASSFRRFSTDTQYF	TGTGCCAGCAGCTTCCGGAGGTTTAGCACAGATACGCAGTATTTT
-	TRBV5-1	TRBJ1-1	TRBD1	CASSPPGTGANTEAFF	TGCGCCAGCAGCCCACCCGGGACAGGGGCGAACACTGAAGCTTTCTTT
-	TRBV7-2	TRBJ2-7	TRBD2	CASAPGRTPTYEQYF	TGTGCCAGCGCTCCCGGGAGGACTCCAACCTACGAGCAGTACTTC
-	TRBV2	TRBJ1-4	TRBD1	CASSDIGQGAANEKLFF	TGTGCCAGCAGTGACATTGGACAGGGGGCGGCTAATGAAAAACTGTTTTTT
-	TRBV6-5	TRBJ2-1	-	CASSYSSNEQFF	TGTGCCAGCAGTTACTCGAGCAATGAGCAGTTCTTC
-	TRBV11-2	TRBJ2-7	TRBD1	CASSLRWDSPGEQYF	TGTGCCAGCAGCTTAAGGTGGGACAGCCCCGGGGAGCAGTACTTC
-	TRBV28	TRBJ2-7	-	CASMERENYEQYF	TGTGCCAGCATGGAACGGGAGAACTACGAGCAGTACTTC
-	TRBV29-1	TRBJ1-1	-	CSVEGHLSTEAFF	TGCAGCGTTGAAGGACACCTGAGCACTGAAGCTTTCTTT
-	TRBV6-5	TRBJ2-5	TRBD2	CASRRTSGRRETQYF	TGTGCCAGCAGACGTACTAGCGGGAGGAGGGAGACCCAGTACTTC
-	TRBV6-5	TRBJ1-5	TRBD1	CASSTDRGSNQPQHF	TGTGCCAGCAGCACGGACAGGGGAAGCAATCAGCCCCAGCATTTT
-	TRBV5-1	TRBJ2-3	TRBD1	CASSLKQGATDTQYF	TGCGCCAGCAGCTTGAAACAGGGGGCGACAGATACGCAGTATTTT
once	TRBV7-8	TRBJ2-1	-	CASTNRQSYNEQFF	TGTGCCAGCACTAACCGACAGTCCTACAATGAGCAGTTCTTC
-	TRBV7-2	TRBJ2-7	-	CASRWTDTYEQYF	TGTGCCAGCAGGTGGACGGACACCTACGAGCAGTACTTC
-	TRBV5-1	TRBJ2-7	TRBD1	CASSSGGKTYEQYF	TGCGCCAGCAGCTCAGGGGGCAAGACTTACGAGCAGTACTTC
few	TRBV2	TRBJ1-1	-	CASSDPNTEAFF	TGTGCCAGCAGTGACCCAAACACTGAAGCTTTCTTT
-	TRBV6-1	TRBJ2-7	-	CASSGPGIWNEQYF	TGTGCCAGCAGTGGGCCGGGAATTTGGAACGAGCAGTACTTC
-	TRBV11-1	TRBJ2-5	TRBD2	CASSIGTSWETQYF	TGTGCCAGCAGCATAGGGACTAGCTGGGAGACCCAGTACTTC
-	TRBV6-5	TRBJ2-7	TRBD2	CASSHPGTSYEQYF	TGTGCCAGCAGCCATCCCGGGACTAGCTACGAGCAGTACTTC
-	TRBV7-3	TRBJ2-3	-	CASSSGSRDTQYF	TGTGCCAGCAGCTCCGGGAGTAGAGATACGCAGTATTTT
-	TRBV6-4	TRBJ2-2	TRBD2	CASSLAGPTGELFF	TGTGCCAGCAGTCTAGCGGGACCCACCGGGGAGCTGTTTTTT
-	TRBV5-1	TRBJ2-1	TRBD1	CASSWVGTGGETYNEQFF	TGCGCCAGCAGCTGGGTGGGGACAGGGGGCGAAACCTACAATGAGCAGTTCTTC